This TCR beta chain was documented in a study of early T cells in non-severe SARS-CoV-2 infection. Looking at the study overall: Bulk RNA from unsorted whole blood was sequenced; chains were unpaired.

The CDR3 length is 12 residues. The V end lost 0 bases, the J end lost 9 bases, and 7 bases lay between the germline ends. CDR1 SGDLS and CDR2 YYNGEE come from the germline V gene. Unique molecular identifiers tagged individual cDNA molecules. TCRdb fed the 5' RACE reads into MiXCR, producing one record per CDR3 protein. The table includes some 64,000 distinct CDR3 sequences, 10% detected once. This clonotype showed up just a few times. V usage is TRBV9 and J usage is TRBJ2-1; D not certain. Sequences were derived from whole blood, sampled at baseline. The source of this sequence is an adult who was a healthcare worker with PCR-confirmed SARS-CoV-2 infection or an uninfected control (not recorded which). Here the CDR3 DNA reads TGTGCCAGCAGCGTAGACCCTTCTGAGCAGTTCTTC. This sequence encodes CASSVDPSEQFF.